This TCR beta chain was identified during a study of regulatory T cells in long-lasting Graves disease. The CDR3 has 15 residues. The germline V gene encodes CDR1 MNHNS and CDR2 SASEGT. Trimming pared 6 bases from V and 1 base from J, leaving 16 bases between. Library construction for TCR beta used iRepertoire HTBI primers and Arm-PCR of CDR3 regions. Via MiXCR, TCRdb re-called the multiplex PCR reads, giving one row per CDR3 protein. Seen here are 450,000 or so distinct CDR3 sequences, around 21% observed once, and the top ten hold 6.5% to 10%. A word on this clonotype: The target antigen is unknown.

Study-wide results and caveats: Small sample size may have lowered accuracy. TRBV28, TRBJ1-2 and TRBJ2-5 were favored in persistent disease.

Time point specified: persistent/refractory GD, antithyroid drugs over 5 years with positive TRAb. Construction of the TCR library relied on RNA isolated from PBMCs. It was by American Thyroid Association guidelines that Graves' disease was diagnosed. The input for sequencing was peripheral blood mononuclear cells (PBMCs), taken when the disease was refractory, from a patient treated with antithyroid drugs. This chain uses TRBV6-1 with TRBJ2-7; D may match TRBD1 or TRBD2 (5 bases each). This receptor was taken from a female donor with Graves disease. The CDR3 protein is CASRRDGLTSYEQYF. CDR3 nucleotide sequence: TGTGCCAGCAGGAGGGACGGTCTTACTTCCTACGAGCAGTACTTC.